Presented here are 20 T cell receptor beta chains from one specimen sequenced in a study of CD8+ T cells in alopecia areata (dated by TCRdb to 2017 to 2018). The library came from the immunoSEQ multiplex PCR assay. RNA was extracted from all samples and reverse transcribed into cDNA as template for TCR sequencing. TCRdb carries this immuneACCESS record with in-frame sequences only. Its versions omit some clonotypes, under half of them owing to an unresolved V gene in the studies checked, with the rest unexplained. The sample has 150,000 or so clones on record, 70% to 90% of them singletons. Approximately 13% of the sample is in the top ten clones. Reading the label with the study, this specimen's time point is: more than three weeks on oral tofacitinib. The intended sense of this specimen's treatment or condition label: oral pan-JAK inhibitor, 5-10 mg twice daily. The starting material was CD8+ T cells sorted from blood, obtained at week 4, from a patient treated with tofacitinib. Every receptor here comes from a human donor with alopecia areata.

The V call is TRBV2, the J call TRBJ2-7; 13 nucleotides agree with TRBD2. Germline V gene data show CDR1 as SNHLY and CDR2 as FYNNEI. The CDR3 has 16 amino acids. V was clipped by 3 bases and J by 5 bases; unmatched bases: 7. The CDR3 loop is CASSEFGGLAGDEQYF. The CDR3 DNA is TGTGCCAGCAGTGAGTTCGGCGGACTAGCGGGAGACGAGCAGTACTTC.

V gene TRBV2 combines with J gene TRBJ2-1, with 8 bases lining up with TRBD2. From germline, CDR1 is SNHLY and CDR2 FYNNEI. The CDR3 is 15 amino acids. The V segment lost 6 bases and the J segment 4 bases; nucleotides outside the gene matches: 8. The CDR3 region has the DNA TGTGCCAGCAGCGCCTTTAAGCGGGGGTACAATGAGCAGTTCTTC. It encodes CASSAFKRGYNEQFF.

The chain carries TRBV4-1 and TRBJ2-1; tentatively, D is TRBD1 (6 bases). This CDR3 contains 15 residues. Deletions cut 5 bases from V and 5 bases from J, with 16 bases between. Germline lookup yields CDR1 MGHRA and CDR2 YSYEKL. In DNA, the CDR3 is TGCGCCAGCAGCTCACTCTCAGGGGCCGACAATGAGCAGTTCTTC. This codes for CASSSLSGADNEQFF.

The V and J genes are TRBV4-1 and TRBJ1-1, with D hard to call. CDR3 length: 14 amino acids. V lost 1 base to trimming and J lost 8 bases, with 14 bases between them. The germline V gene encodes CDR1 MGHRA and CDR2 YSYEKL. The CDR3 region is CASSQASVGYEAFF. The CDR3 nucleotides are TGCGCCAGCAGCCAAGCCTCCGTGGGGTACGAAGCTTTCTTT.

This clone was detected only once. The chain links TRBV7-6 to TRBJ2-7, with D perhaps matching TRBD1 (5 bases). The V and J ends lost 3 bases and 0 bases respectively, with 12 bases between them. Looked up from germline, CDR1 is SGHVS and CDR2 is FNYEAQ. The CDR3 is 15 amino acids. CDR3 in DNA: TGTGCCAGCAGCTTTGGGGCAGGGCCCTCCTACGAGCAGTACTTC. Its translation is CASSFGAGPSYEQYF.

V and J are TRBV5-1 and TRBJ2-4; TRBD1 matches 8 bases. This CDR3 has 14 amino acids. Germline CDR1 SGHRS, CDR2 YFSETQ. V was pared by 6 bases and J by 4 bases, with 6 bases of the junction left unmatched. Written as DNA, the CDR3 is TGCGCCAGCACCTCTGACAGGGGAAAAAACATTCAGTACTTC. It translates to CASTSDRGKNIQYF.

V and J are TRBV7-9 and TRBJ2-3; D assignment may be TRBD1 or TRBD2 (5 bases each). Trimming took 4 bases from V and 7 from J, leaving 15 bases between them. The length of the CDR3 is 14 residues. The germline CDR1 and CDR2 sequences are SEHNR and FQNEAQ (reference sequence). This CDR3 reads CASSWILGPNTQYF. CDR3 sequence (DNA): TGTGCCAGCAGCTGGATCTTGGGACCGAATACGCAGTATTTT.

Only a few counts were recorded for this clone. Here the CDR3 DNA reads TGCAGCGTTAGGGAGATCTCCTACGAGCAGTACTTC. Its translation: CSVREISYEQYF. V gene TRBV29-1 combines with J gene TRBJ2-7, with D perhaps matching TRBD2 (5 bases). The germline CDR1 and CDR2 sequences are SQVTM and ANQGSEA. Deletions cut 5 bases from V and 0 bases from J, with 8 bases between. The CDR3 is 12 amino acids.

About this clone itself: One end of the junction does not line up with germline, which may come from a read error. This chain uses TRBV29-1 with TRBJ2-3; 13 nucleotides line up with TRBD2. CDR1 is SQVTM, CDR2 ANQGSEA, per germline. There are 15 residues in the CDR3. The CDR3 loop reads CSLDGLAGVSDTQYF. CDR3 sequence (DNA): TGCAGCCTTGACGGACTAGCGGGGGTGTCAGATACGCAGTATTTT.

The V gene is TRBV13, the J gene TRBJ2-7; D ambiguous. Trimming pared 3 bases from V and 0 bases from J, leaving 6 bases between. The CDR3 sequence is 13 residues long. Germline assignment: CDR1 PRHDT and CDR2 FYEKMQ (reference sequence). The chain's CDR3 is CASSFGSSYEQYF. Written as DNA, the CDR3 is TGTGCCAGCAGCTTCGGGTCCTCCTACGAGCAGTACTTC.

This clone was picked up one time. The chain carries TRBV4-2 and TRBJ2-7, with unresolved D. Germline assignment: CDR1 LGHNA and CDR2 YNFKEQ. CDR3 length: 13 residues. V was cut by 0 bases and J by 6 bases, with 9 bases left in between. The CDR3 DNA sequence: TGTGCCAGCAGCCAAGATTGGGGTGGCGAGCAGTACTTC. This translates into CASSQDWGGEQYF.

The rearrangement links TRBV9 to TRBJ2-7; D gene unclear. Germline CDR1 is SGDLS and CDR2 is YYNGEE. The CDR3 sequence is 13 residues long. Trimming cost V 0 bases and J 2 bases, with 6 bases left between them. The CDR3 DNA is TGTGCCAGCAGCGTAGGGGGAACCTACGAGCAGTACTTC. This sequence encodes CASSVGGTYEQYF.

The CDR3 sequence is CAWMGNGIQYF. The CDR3 DNA reads TGTGCCTGGATGGGAAACGGCATTCAGTACTTC. The chain employs TRBV30 and TRBJ2-4; D remains unclear. The CDR3 sequence is 11 residues long. With 4 bases removed from V and 9 bases from J, the gap between germline ends came to 10 bases. The germline CDR1 and CDR2 sequences are GTSNPN and SVGIG (reference sequence).

The chain carries TRBV5-1 and TRBJ1-4, with 7 bases that match TRBD1. This CDR3 region has 16 residues. Germline V gene data show CDR1 as SGHRS and CDR2 as YFSETQ. The V and J ends lost 3 bases and 2 bases, in that order; junction bases with no gene match: 7. The DNA of the CDR3 is TGCGCCAGCAGCTCACAGGGGCAGGGCACTAATGAAAAACTGTTTTTT. This encodes CASSSQGQGTNEKLFF.

The V call is TRBV5-4, the J call TRBJ2-7; tentatively, D is TRBD1 (6 bases). CDR1 is SGHNT, CDR2 YYREEE, per germline (reference sequence). V was cut by 4 bases and J by 6 bases, with 23 bases left in between. This CDR3 spans 16 amino acids. CDR3 residues: CASSAPGSAEDSEQYF. CDR3 nucleotides: TGTGCCAGCAGCGCACCTGGATCGGCGGAGGACAGCGAGCAGTACTTC.

J is TRBJ2-2 and V is TRBV5-4; possibly TRBD1 for D (6 bases). Germline assignment: CDR1 SGHNT and CDR2 YYREEE (reference sequence). Trimming removed 4 bases from V and 4 bases from J, with 11 bases in between. The CDR3 sequence is 14 residues long. CDR3: CASSPIQGTGELFF. In DNA, the CDR3 is TGTGCCAGCAGCCCGATACAGGGCACCGGGGAGCTGTTTTTT.

This chain uses TRBV6-1 with TRBJ1-2; no definite D call. Trimming removed 6 bases at V and 8 bases at J, with 16 bases between. This CDR3 has 13 residues. Germline loops: CDR1 MNHNS, CDR2 SASEGT. The DNA of the CDR3 is TGTGCCAGCAGCTTATTATTCCCGCGGGGCTACACCTTC. It encodes CASSLLFPRGYTF.

The V and J genes are TRBV10-3 and TRBJ1-1, with TRBD1 matching over 7 bases. Germline CDR1 and CDR2: ENHRY and SYGVKD. The CDR3 sequence is 14 residues long. Trimming removed 6 bases from V and 3 bases from J; junction bases left unmatched: 7. In DNA form, the CDR3 reads TGTGCCATCAGACGGACAGGATTAGACACTGAAGCTTTCTTT. Translated, it gives CAIRRTGLDTEAFF.

This chain connects TRBV27 to TRBJ2-7, with 10 bases that match TRBD2. Germline CDR1 and CDR2: MNHEY and SMNVEV (reference sequence). Trimming removed 8 bases from V and 5 bases from J; junction bases left unmatched: 9. The CDR3 is 14 amino acids. The CDR3 DNA reads TGTGCCAGCTCTGTCGTCCTAGCGGGAGACGAGCAGTACTTC. It yields the protein CASSVVLAGDEQYF.

This chain joins TRBV19 and TRBJ2-1; the D call may be TRBD1 or TRBD2 (5 bases each). This CDR3 spans 13 amino acids. CDR1 is LNHDA and CDR2 is SQIVND in the germline V gene (reference sequence). V lost 5 bases and J 9 bases, leaving 14 bases between the germline ends. DNA for the CDR3: TGTGCCAGTAGTGGGACCAGCGCTGGTGAGCAGTTCTTC. This encodes CASSGTSAGEQFF.